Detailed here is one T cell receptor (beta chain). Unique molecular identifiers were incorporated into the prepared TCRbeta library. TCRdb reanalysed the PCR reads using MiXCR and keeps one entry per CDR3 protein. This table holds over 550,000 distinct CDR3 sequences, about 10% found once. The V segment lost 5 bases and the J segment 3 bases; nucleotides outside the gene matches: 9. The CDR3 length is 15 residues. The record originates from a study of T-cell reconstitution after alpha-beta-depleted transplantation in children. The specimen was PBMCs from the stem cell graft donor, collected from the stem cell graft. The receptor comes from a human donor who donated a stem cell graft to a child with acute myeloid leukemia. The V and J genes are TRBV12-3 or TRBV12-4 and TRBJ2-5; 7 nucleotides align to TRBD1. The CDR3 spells CASSPDGQEEETQYF. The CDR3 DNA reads TGTGCCAGCAGTCCCGACGGACAGGAGGAAGAGACCCAGTACTTC.